This entry features one T cell receptor (beta chain) sequence. Original data processing: Researchers report that nucleated cell counts were estimated from reference gene primer amplification. Clones were sequenced by immunoSEQ multiplex PCR, and TCRdb holds only the in-frame ones, with some missing. V and J calls and clone size are those listed in that table; D and trimming were worked out from the DNA. The sample yields under 500,000 clones, more than 85% seen once. The data were taken from a study of blood T cell repertoires in COVID-19. Looking at the study overall: The United States, Italy and Spain supplied acute and convalescent COVID-19 samples. The cDNA or gDNA used as material had been derived from T cells, B-cell-depleted T cells, or PBMCs.

Germline values: CDR1 SGHVS, CDR2 FNYEAQ. Trimming left V 5 bases short and J 1 base short, with 11 bases between. The CDR3 runs to 15 residues. The material sequenced was peripheral blood. The TCR sequence derives from a woman aged 25 to 39 with acute or convalescent COVID-19. The chain uses TRBV7-6 and TRBJ2-2; no clear D gene. CDR3: CASSLAGGNTGELFF. DNA of the CDR3: TGTGCCAGCAGCCTGGCTGGCGGGAACACCGGGGAGCTGTTTTTT. The full variable domain, rest sourced from reference TRBV7-6 and TRBJ2-2, is GAGVSQSPRYKVTKRGQDVALRCDPISGHVSLYWYRQALGQGPEFLTYFNYEAQQDKSGLPNDRFSAERPEGSISTLTIQRTEQRDSAMYRCASSLAGGNTGELFFGEGSRLTVL.